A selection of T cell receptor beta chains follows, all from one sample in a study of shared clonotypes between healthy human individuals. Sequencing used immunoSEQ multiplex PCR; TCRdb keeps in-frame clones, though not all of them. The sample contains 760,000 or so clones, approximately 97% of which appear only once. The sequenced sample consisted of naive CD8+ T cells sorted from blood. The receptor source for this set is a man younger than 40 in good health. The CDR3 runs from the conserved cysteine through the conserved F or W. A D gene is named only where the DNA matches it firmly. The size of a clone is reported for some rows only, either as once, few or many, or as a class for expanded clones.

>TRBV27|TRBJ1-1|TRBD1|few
CASSRLPDRGNTEAFF
TGTGCCAGCAGTCGGCTGCCGGACAGGGGGAACACTGAAGCTTTCTTT
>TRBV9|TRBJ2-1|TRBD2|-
CASSTGLAGVDGGEQFF
TGTGCCAGCAGCACGGGACTAGCGGGAGTCGATGGGGGTGAGCAGTTCTTC
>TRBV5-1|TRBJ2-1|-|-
CASSEDEREQFF
TGCGCCAGCAGCGAGGATGAGCGGGAGCAGTTCTTC
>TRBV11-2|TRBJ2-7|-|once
CASSLFVRQGGYEQYF
TGTGCCAGCAGCTTATTCGTACGGCAGGGGGGCTACGAGCAGTACTTC
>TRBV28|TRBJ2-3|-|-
CASSLVGDTQYF
TGTGCCAGCAGTTTAGTCGGGGATACGCAGTATTTT
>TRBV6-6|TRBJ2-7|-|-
CASRGAGNEQYF
TGTGCCAGCAGGGGGGCCGGGAACGAGCAGTACTTC
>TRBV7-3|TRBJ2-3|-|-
CASSPHPSTDTQYF
TGTGCCAGCAGCCCCCATCCTAGCACAGATACGCAGTATTTT
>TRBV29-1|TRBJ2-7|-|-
CSVEGSSSSVYEQYF
TGCAGCGTTGAAGGATCCAGCTCTAGCGTCTACGAGCAGTACTTC
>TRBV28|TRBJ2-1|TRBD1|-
CASSPEQGVHEQFF
TGTGCCAGCAGTCCGGAACAGGGGGTGCATGAGCAGTTCTTC
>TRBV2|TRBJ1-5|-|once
CASTTGPVQPQHF
TGTGCCAGCACCACAGGGCCGGTTCAGCCCCAGCATTTT
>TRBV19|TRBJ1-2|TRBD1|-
CASSILPGQMGGYTF
TGTGCCAGTAGTATTCTACCGGGACAGATGGGCGGCTACACCTTC
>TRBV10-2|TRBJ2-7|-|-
CASSTMGEQYF
TGCGCCAGCTCCACAATGGGCGAGCAGTACTTC
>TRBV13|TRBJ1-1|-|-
CASSSQIEAFF
TGTGCCAGCAGCTCCCAGATTGAAGCTTTCTTT
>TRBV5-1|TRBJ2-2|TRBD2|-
CASELAGTVPGELFF
TGCGCCAGCGAGCTAGCGGGAACGGTCCCCGGGGAGCTGTTTTTT
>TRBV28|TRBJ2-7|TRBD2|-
CASMSKEREPSDEQYF
TGTGCCAGCATGTCAAAGGAGCGGGAGCCTAGCGACGAGCAGTACTTC
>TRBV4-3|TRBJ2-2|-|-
CASSLLEGGAGELFF
TGCGCCAGCAGCCTTCTCGAGGGGGGGGCCGGGGAGCTGTTTTTT
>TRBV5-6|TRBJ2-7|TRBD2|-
CASSPLLAGDVYEQYF
TGTGCCAGCAGCCCACTCCTAGCGGGAGATGTCTACGAGCAGTACTTC
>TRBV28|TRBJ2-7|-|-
CASSFRYEQYF
TGTGCCAGCAGTTTCCGATACGAGCAGTACTTC
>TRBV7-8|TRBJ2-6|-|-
CASSYSGANVLTF
TGTGCCAGCAGCTACTCTGGGGCCAACGTCCTGACTTTC
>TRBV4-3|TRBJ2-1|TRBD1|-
CASSQGQGANEQFF
TGCGCCAGCAGCCAGGGACAGGGGGCTAATGAGCAGTTCTTC
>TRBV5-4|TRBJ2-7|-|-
CASSFQGEQYF
TGTGCCAGCAGCTTTCAGGGAGAGCAGTACTTC
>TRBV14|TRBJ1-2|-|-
CASSQVRGSNYGYTF
TGTGCCAGCAGCCAAGTCAGGGGATCTAACTATGGCTACACCTTC
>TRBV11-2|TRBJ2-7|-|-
CASSLGSGYTYEQYF
TGTGCCAGCAGCTTAGGGTCCGGGTATACCTACGAGCAGTACTTC
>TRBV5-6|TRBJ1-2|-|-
CASSLSSPNGYTF
TGTGCCAGCAGCTTGTCCTCTCCCAATGGCTACACCTTC
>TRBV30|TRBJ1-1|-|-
CAWSVGTTEAFF
TGTGCCTGGAGTGTAGGGACCACTGAAGCTTTCTTT
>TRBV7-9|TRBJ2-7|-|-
CASSHRGEYEQYF
TGTGCCAGCAGCCATAGAGGGGAGTACGAGCAGTACTTC
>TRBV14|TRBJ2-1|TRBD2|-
CASSQGYGEGYNEQFF
TGTGCCAGCAGCCAAGGATACGGGGAGGGTTACAATGAGCAGTTCTTC
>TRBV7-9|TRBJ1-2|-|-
CASSSGTVVGYTF
TGTGCCAGCAGCTCCGGGACCGTGGTTGGCTACACCTTC
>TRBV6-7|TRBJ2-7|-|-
CASSYPGSGLPGAGEQYF
TGTGCCAGCAGTTACCCCGGGTCGGGTCTACCGGGAGCGGGCGAGCAGTACTTC
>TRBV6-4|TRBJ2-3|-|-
CASSDGKAEITDTQYF
TGTGCCAGCAGTGACGGGAAAGCGGAGATCACAGATACGCAGTATTTT
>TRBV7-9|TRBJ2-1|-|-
CASSLAGALDEQFF
TGTGCCAGCAGCTTGGCCGGGGCCCTCGATGAGCAGTTCTTC